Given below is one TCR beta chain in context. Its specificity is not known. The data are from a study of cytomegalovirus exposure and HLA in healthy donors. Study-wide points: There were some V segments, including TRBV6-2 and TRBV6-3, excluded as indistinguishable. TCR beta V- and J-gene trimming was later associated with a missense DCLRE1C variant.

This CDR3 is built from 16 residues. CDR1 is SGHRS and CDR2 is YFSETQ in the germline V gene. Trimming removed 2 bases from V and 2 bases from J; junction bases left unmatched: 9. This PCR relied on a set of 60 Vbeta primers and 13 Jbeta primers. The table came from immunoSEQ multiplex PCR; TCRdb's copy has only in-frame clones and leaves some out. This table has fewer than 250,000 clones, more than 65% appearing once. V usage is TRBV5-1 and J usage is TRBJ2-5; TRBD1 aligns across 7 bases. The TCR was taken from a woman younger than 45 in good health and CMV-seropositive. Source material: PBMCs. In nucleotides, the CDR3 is TGCGCCAGCAGCTTTAAAACAGGGGCCATTCAAGAGACCCAGTACTTC. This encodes CASSFKTGAIQETQYF.